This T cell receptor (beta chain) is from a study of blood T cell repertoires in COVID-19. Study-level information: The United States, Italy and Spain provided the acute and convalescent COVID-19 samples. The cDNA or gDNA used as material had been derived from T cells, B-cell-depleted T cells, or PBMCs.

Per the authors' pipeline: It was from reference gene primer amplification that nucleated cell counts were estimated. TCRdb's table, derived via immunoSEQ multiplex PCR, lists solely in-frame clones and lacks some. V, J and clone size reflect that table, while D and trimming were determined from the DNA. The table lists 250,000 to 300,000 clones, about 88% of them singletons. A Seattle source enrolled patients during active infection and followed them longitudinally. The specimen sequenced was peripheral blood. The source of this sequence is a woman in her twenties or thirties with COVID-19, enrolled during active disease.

The CDR3 DNA follows: TGTGCCAGCGCTAGTCATTCCACAGGGGGCGGCACCGGGGAGCTGTTTTTT. Encoded protein: CASASHSTGGGTGELFF. The chain is built from TRBV27 and TRBJ2-2, with 9 bases fitting TRBD1. The germline V gene has CDR1 MNHEY and CDR2 SMNVEV (reference sequence). Trimming cost V 8 bases and J 4 bases; bases outside gene matches: 14. The CDR3 runs 17 residues.